This entry features one TCR beta chain sequence. The antigen remains undetermined. The sample is drawn from a study of shared clonotypes between healthy human individuals. Division of CD4+ cells produced a CD45RA+ naive subset and a CD45RA-negative memory subset. Clones were sequenced by immunoSEQ multiplex PCR, and TCRdb holds only the in-frame ones, with some missing. Of a few million clones listed, 80% to 95% were seen once; the top ten hold 0.35% to 0.5%. Findings of the study overall: Large sequencing depth failed to make sorted-subset sequencing complete, rarefaction showed. Among the subsets, naive ones generally showed larger estimated richness than memory ones.

Germline V lookup: CDR1 MDHEN, CDR2 SYDVKM. Trimming cost V 3 bases and J 2 bases; bases outside gene matches: 7. The CDR3 runs to 16 residues. J is TRBJ2-1 and V is TRBV28, with 7 positions matching TRBD2. The receptor was derived from a young man in good health. Some clones in this sample may be carry-over from other donors' samples. Sequencing was performed on naive CD4+ T cells from PBMCs. The subset is: CD45RA+ positively selected. Written as DNA, the CDR3 is TGTGCCAGCAGTTTGGGGAGCGCGGGGGCCTACAATGAGCAGTTCTTC. It specifies CASSLGSAGAYNEQFF. The entire variable domain, with the rest obtained from reference TRBV28 and TRBJ2-1, is as follows: DVKVTQSSRYLVKRTGEKVFLECVQDMDHENMFWYRQDPGLGLRLIYFSYDVKMKEKGDIPEGYSVSREKKERFSLILESASTNQTSMYLCASSLGSAGAYNEQFFGPGTRLTVL.